A selection of T cell receptor beta chains follows, all from one sample in a study of T cell changes during pregnancy in multiple sclerosis. Method: immunoSEQ multiplex PCR; TCRdb's copy keeps in-frame clones and lacks some. The sample yields more than 55,000 clones, approximately 94% seen once. Specimen: CD8+ T cells from peripheral blood mononuclear cells, collected in the third trimester of pregnancy. The receptors derive from a female donor with multiple sclerosis, enrolled in a pregnancy study. CDR3s include the opening cysteine and the closing phenylalanine or tryptophan. Fields, in order: CDR3 protein, V gene, J gene.

CDR3 protein: CASSLSPGQGALEFGNQPQHF; V gene: TRBV19; J gene: TRBJ1-5
CDR3 protein: CASSPGLGGELFF; V gene: TRBV6-6; J gene: TRBJ2-2
CDR3 protein: CASSELAGGPDEQYF; V gene: TRBV7-9; J gene: TRBJ2-7
CDR3 protein: CATSRSNGRHSSYEQYF; V gene: TRBV15; J gene: TRBJ2-7
CDR3 protein: CASSPSAGASYNEQFF; V gene: TRBV7-9; J gene: TRBJ2-1
CDR3 protein: CASSLTLRETGTDTQYF; V gene: TRBV4-3; J gene: TRBJ2-3
CDR3 protein: CASSGGTGSQFAGELFF; V gene: TRBV9; J gene: TRBJ2-2
CDR3 protein: CASSMIGTSTDTQYF; V gene: TRBV2; J gene: TRBJ2-3
CDR3 protein: CASSQWTSGRAVYEQFF; V gene: TRBV14; J gene: TRBJ2-1
CDR3 protein: CASSGDRGIYEQYF; V gene: TRBV9; J gene: TRBJ2-7
CDR3 protein: CASSPGGSNQPQHF; V gene: TRBV28; J gene: TRBJ1-5
CDR3 protein: CASSYEGYEQYF; V gene: TRBV7-9; J gene: TRBJ2-7
CDR3 protein: CASSQTGRYGYTF; V gene: TRBV14; J gene: TRBJ1-2
CDR3 protein: CASSRDTENIQYF; V gene: TRBV5-4; J gene: TRBJ2-4
CDR3 protein: CAWSVRWVRDDYGYTF; V gene: TRBV30; J gene: TRBJ1-2
CDR3 protein: CASSGRLADSYEQYF; V gene: TRBV5-1; J gene: TRBJ2-7
CDR3 protein: CAWRRLAVSYEQYF; V gene: TRBV30; J gene: TRBJ2-7
CDR3 protein: CASSSGQFFSYEQYF; V gene: TRBV28; J gene: TRBJ2-7
CDR3 protein: CASSGGLAGDEQYF; V gene: TRBV7-7; J gene: TRBJ2-7
CDR3 protein: CASSATSGRQYF; V gene: TRBV19; J gene: TRBJ2-3
CDR3 protein: CASSVGGLANNEQYF; V gene: TRBV9; J gene: TRBJ2-7